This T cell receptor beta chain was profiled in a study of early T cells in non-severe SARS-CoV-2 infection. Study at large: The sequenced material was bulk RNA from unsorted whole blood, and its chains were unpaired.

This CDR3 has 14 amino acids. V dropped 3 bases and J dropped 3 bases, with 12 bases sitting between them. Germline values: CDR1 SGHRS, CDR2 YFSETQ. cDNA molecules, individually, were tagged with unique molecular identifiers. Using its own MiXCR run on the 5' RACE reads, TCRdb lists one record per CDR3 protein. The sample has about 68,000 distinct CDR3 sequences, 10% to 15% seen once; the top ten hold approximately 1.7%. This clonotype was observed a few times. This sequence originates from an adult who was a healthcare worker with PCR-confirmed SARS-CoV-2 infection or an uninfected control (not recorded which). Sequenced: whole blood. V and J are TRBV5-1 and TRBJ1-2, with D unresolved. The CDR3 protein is CASSYAGRDYGYTF. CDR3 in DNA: TGCGCCAGCAGCTACGCCGGACGAGACTATGGCTACACCTTC.